Below, one T cell receptor beta chain is given with its context. Antigen: not known. This entry belongs to a study of T cell repertoires in cytomegalovirus infection. Looking at the study overall: Public TCR beta signatures provided an indication of both CMV infection and a matching HLA type. Study-level points and caveats: Summed frequency of shared TCR beta families picked out CMV carriers who also had the relevant HLA.

Germline CDR1 and CDR2: SQVTM and ANQGSEA. V lost 7 bases to trimming and J lost 2 bases; unmatched junction nucleotides: 2. The CDR3 totals 11 residues. TCRdb passed the reads through MiXCR, listing each CDR3 protein once. The data hold about 770,000 distinct CDR3 sequences, with about 29% observed a single time. Sequenced material: cultured CD8+ T cells from PBMCs, taken from culture after CMV antigen stimulation. J is TRBJ2-7 and V is TRBV29-1; 7 bases match TRBD1. The receptor's source is a human donor in good health (CMV status not recorded). Some clones in this sample may be carry-over from other donors' samples. The CDR3 bases are TGCAGCGCCGGGACAGCCTACGAGCAGTACGTC. Translation gives CSAGTAYEQYV.